The next 11 T cell receptor beta chains were all read from a single sample in a study of tumor-infiltrating lymphocytes in glioblastoma multiforme. Three nested ARM-PCR rounds with V-beta and C-beta primers built TCRB libraries. TCRdb redid the calling of the multiplex PCR reads with MiXCR, one entry per CDR3 protein. The sample shows approximately 11,000 distinct CDR3 sequences, about 65% of them seen only once. Sequencing was done on a sample of brain tumor tissue. The receptors stem from a male donor with glioblastoma.

By frequency in the sample, this clonotype is medium-sized. This sequence joins TRBV13 and TRBJ1-4; D is unclear. This CDR3 spans 14 amino acids. The V gene's germline CDR1 is PRHDT and CDR2 FYEKMQ (reference sequence). Between the trimmed V and J ends, which lost 5 bases and 3 bases, there was a span of 10 bases. CDR3 region: CASSPRAANEKLFF. CDR3 nucleotide sequence: TGTGCCAGCAGCCCAAGGGCCGCTAATGAAAAACTGTTTTTT.

Here the CDR3 reads CASSLEAKSYEQYF. The CDR3 DNA sequence: TGTGCCAGCAGCTTAGAGGCTAAATCCTACGAGCAGTACTTC. The chain recombines TRBV11-2 with TRBJ2-7; no firm D call. Trimming removed 0 bases at V and 1 base at J, with 7 bases between. CDR1 and CDR2 from the germline V gene are SGHAT and FQNNGV. The CDR3 is 14 amino acids.

The rearrangement uses TRBV20-1 and TRBJ2-3; perhaps TRBD1 as D (6 bases). This CDR3 region has 15 residues. The germline V and J ends were trimmed by 6 bases and 0 bases, with 16 bases remaining between them. Germline V lookup: CDR1 DFQATT, CDR2 SNEGSKA (reference sequence). CDR3 region: CSADRQATSTDTQYF. CDR3 DNA: TGCAGTGCAGACAGACAGGCTACAAGCACAGATACGCAGTATTTT.

In regard to this clonotype: The junction does not match germline at one end; this may be a read error. This sequence joins TRBV5-1 and TRBJ1-1, with D tentatively TRBD1 (5 bases). Per the germline V gene, CDR1 is SGHRS and CDR2 is YFSETQ. The length of the CDR3 is 14 residues. CDR3 in amino acids: CASSLEGSSTEASF. CDR3 bases: TGCGCCAGCAGCTTGGAGGGGAGTAGCACCGAAGCTTCCTTT.

In its sample, this clonotype was seen many times. The genes are TRBV5-1 and TRBJ2-7, with 13 bases identical to TRBD2. The CDR3 covers 16 residues. Trimming cost V 3 bases and J 2 bases; bases outside gene matches: 5. CDR1 is SGHRS and CDR2 is YFSETQ in the germline V gene. CDR3 bases: TGCGCCAGCAGCTGGAGGACTAGCGGGAGTACCTACGAGCAGTACTTC. Residues: CASSWRTSGSTYEQYF.

This clonotype has only a few counts. As the CDR3 is not closed by the conserved phenylalanine or tryptophan, this likely results from a read error. The chain joins TRBV20-1 to TRBJ1-1; tentative D call: TRBD1 (5 bases). V was clipped by 3 bases and J by 3 bases, with 5 bases between them. Germline CDR1 DFQATT, CDR2 SNEGSKA (reference sequence). CDR3 size: 11 residues. The CDR3, as DNA: TGCAGTGCTAGGGGGGACACTGAAGCTTTCTAT. Protein: CSARGDTEAFY.

The gene calls are TRBV7-8 and TRBJ2-3; D is possibly TRBD1 (6 bases). The CDR3 covers 15 residues. V was pared by 5 bases and J by 3 bases, with 15 bases between. Germline-derived CDR1 and CDR2 are SGHVS and FQNEAQ. The CDR3 nucleotides are TGTGCCAGCAGCATTGCGTGGGACATAACAGATACGCAGTATTTT. Protein product: CASSIAWDITDTQYF.

The chain is built from TRBV11-3 and TRBJ2-3; 9 bases are a match to TRBD2. The CDR3 contains 16 residues. V was pared by 5 bases and J by 0 bases, with 6 bases of the junction left unmatched. In germline, CDR1 is SGHNT, CDR2 YENEEA. The CDR3 is CASSRASGISTDTQYF. The CDR3, as DNA: TGTGCCAGCAGCCGTGCTAGCGGGATAAGCACAGATACGCAGTATTTT.

The gene calls are TRBV12-3 or TRBV12-4 and TRBJ1-5; D remains unclear. The CDR3 has 12 amino acids. The V and J ends lost 5 bases and 7 bases respectively, with 9 bases between them. This CDR3 is CASSILGQPQHF. Written as DNA, the CDR3 is TGTGCCAGCAGTATCTTGGGCCAGCCCCAGCATTTT.

The rearrangement links TRBV12-3 or TRBV12-4 to TRBJ2-3, with D tentatively TRBD2 (6 bases). This CDR3 is 15 amino acids long. V was pared by 6 bases and J by 6 bases, with 19 bases between. The CDR3 DNA reads as TGTGCCAGCAGCCGTACCGGGACTCCACGGGATACGCAGTATTTT. Protein product: CASSRTGTPRDTQYF.

A remark on this clonotype: An end of the junction does not agree with germline; a read error may underlie this. The chain couples TRBV20-1 to TRBJ2-5; a weak D match, TRBD2 (6 bases). Per germline, CDR1 DFQATT and CDR2 SNEGSKA (reference sequence). The CDR3 covers 15 residues. The CDR3 loop reads CSAGDLGLAEETQYF. CDR3 coding DNA: TGCAGTGCTGGAGACTTGGGACTGGCGGAAGAGACCCAGTACTTC.